Below are 3 T cell receptor beta chains sequenced from a single sample in a study of regulatory T cells in long-lasting Graves disease. Arm-PCR of CDR3 regions and iRepertoire HTBI primers were the basis on which TCR beta libraries were built. TCRdb reprocessed the multiplex PCR reads via MiXCR and lists one record per CDR3 protein. The profile covers around 400,000 distinct CDR3 sequences, with roughly 25% appearing a single time and about 27% taken by the ten largest. Stated time point: persistent/refractory GD, antithyroid drugs over 5 years with positive TRAb. From RNA extracted from PBMCs, the TCR library was made. The sequencing used peripheral blood mononuclear cells (PBMCs), collected when the disease was refractory, from a patient treated with antithyroid drugs. Receptor source: a middle-aged woman with Graves disease.

The chain is built from TRBV27 and TRBJ2-5; D possibly matches TRBD1 or TRBD2 (5 bases each). Per germline, CDR1 MNHEY and CDR2 SMNVEV (reference sequence). CDR3 size: 15 residues. The V gene lost 4 bases and the J gene lost 10 bases, with 22 bases spanning the gap. The CDR3 DNA is TGTGCCAGCAGTTATACCGGGACCGCCGCGGGCGGCCAGTACTTC. Its translation is CASSYTGTAAGGQYF.

This clonotype appeared many times. The CDR3 spells CASSLLLAPGEQYF. In nucleotides, the CDR3 is TGTGCCAGCAGTTTACTACTAGCGCCGGGGGAGCAGTACTTC. The chain recombines TRBV28 with TRBJ2-7; 7 nucleotides line up with TRBD2. Germline-derived CDR1 and CDR2 are MDHEN and SYDVKM. V was clipped by 2 bases and J by 7 bases; unmatched bases: 8. The CDR3 extends over 14 amino acids.

This clonotype was found many times. The chain carries TRBV28 and TRBJ2-6, with D unclear. Germline V gene lookup returns CDR1 MDHEN and CDR2 SYDVKM. The CDR3 runs to 15 residues. V was pared by 2 bases and J by 0 bases, with 5 bases between. The CDR3 sequence: CASSLASSGANVLTF. In DNA form, the CDR3 reads TGTGCCAGCAGTTTAGCCTCCTCTGGGGCCAACGTCCTGACTTTC.